This passage covers 2 T cell receptor beta chains from one sample sequenced in a study of blood T cell repertoires in COVID-19. Assay: immunoSEQ multiplex PCR; the TCRdb copy retains only in-frame clones and omits some. The sample has some 13,000 clones; about 80% are singletons. Sequenced sample: peripheral blood. The source of these receptors is a man in his forties with active or convalescent COVID-19.

In its sample, this clone was seen once. V gene TRBV7-2 combines with J gene TRBJ2-3; possible D gene TRBD1, 6 bases. Germline lookup yields CDR1 SGHTA and CDR2 FQGNSA. The CDR3 extends over 15 amino acids. V lost 3 bases to trimming and J lost 0 bases, with 10 bases between them. CDR3 amino acids: CASSFRQVSTDTQYF. The CDR3 DNA reads TGTGCCAGCAGCTTCCGACAGGTCAGCACAGATACGCAGTATTTT.

This sequence joins TRBV19 and TRBJ2-6; 11 nucleotides line up with TRBD2. Germline V CDR1 and CDR2: LNHDA, SQIVND (reference sequence). The CDR3 is 19 amino acids. The J segment lost 0 bases and the V segment lost 3 bases, leaving 7 bases of the junction unmatched. CDR3 protein: CASSMYGTSGYSGANVLTF. The CDR3 coding sequence is TGTGCCAGTAGTATGTACGGGACTAGCGGATACTCTGGGGCCAACGTCCTGACTTTC.